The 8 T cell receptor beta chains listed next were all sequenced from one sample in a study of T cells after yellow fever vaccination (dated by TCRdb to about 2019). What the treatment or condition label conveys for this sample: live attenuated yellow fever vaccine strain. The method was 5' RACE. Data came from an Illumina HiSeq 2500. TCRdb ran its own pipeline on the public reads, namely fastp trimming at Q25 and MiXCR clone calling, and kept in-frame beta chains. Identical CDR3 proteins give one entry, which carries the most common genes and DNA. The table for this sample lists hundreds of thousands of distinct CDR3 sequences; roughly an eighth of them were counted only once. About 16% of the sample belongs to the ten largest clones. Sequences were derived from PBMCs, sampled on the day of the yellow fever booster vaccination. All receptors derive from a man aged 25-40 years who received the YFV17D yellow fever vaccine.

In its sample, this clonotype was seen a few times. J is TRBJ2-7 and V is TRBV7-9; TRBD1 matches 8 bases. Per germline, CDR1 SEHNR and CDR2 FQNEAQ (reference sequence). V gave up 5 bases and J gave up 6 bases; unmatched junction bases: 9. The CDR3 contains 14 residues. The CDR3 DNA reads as TGTGCCAGCAGCCTGGGACAGGTAACTCCCGAGCAGTACTTC. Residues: CASSLGQVTPEQYF.

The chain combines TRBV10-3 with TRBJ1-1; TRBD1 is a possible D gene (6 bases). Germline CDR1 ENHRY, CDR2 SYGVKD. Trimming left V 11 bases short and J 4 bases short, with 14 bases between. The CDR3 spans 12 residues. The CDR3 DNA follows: TGTGCCGCCGCAGGGGTCAGCACTGAAGCTTTCTTT. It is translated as CAAAGVSTEAFF.

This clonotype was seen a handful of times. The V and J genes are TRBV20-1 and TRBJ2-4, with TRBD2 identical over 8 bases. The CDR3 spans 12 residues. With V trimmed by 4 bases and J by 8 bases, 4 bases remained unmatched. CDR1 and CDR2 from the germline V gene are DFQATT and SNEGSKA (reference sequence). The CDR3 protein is CSATGLGDIQYF. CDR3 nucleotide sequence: TGCAGTGCTACGGGACTAGGGGACATTCAGTACTTC.

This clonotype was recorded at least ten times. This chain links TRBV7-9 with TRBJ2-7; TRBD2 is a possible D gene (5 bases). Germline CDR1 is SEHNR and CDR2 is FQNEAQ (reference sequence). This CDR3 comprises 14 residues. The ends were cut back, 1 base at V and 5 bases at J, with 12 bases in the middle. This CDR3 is CASSLDRGTHEQYF. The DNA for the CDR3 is TGTGCCAGCAGCTTAGACCGGGGAACGCACGAGCAGTACTTC.

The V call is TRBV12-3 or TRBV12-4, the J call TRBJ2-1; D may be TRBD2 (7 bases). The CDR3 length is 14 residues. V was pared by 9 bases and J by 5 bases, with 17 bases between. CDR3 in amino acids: CASGGGPTHNEQFF. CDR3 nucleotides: TGTGCCAGTGGGGGGGGGCCGACTCACAATGAGCAGTTCTTC.

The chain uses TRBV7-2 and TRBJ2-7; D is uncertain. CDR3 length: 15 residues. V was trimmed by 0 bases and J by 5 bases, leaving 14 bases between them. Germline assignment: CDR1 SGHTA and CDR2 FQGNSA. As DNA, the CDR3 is TGTGCCAGCAGCTTAGCCGGCCCGCAAGGCCACGAGCAGTACTTC. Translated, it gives CASSLAGPQGHEQYF. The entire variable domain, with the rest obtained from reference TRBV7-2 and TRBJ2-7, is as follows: GAGVSQSPSNKVTEKGKDVELRCDPISGHTALYWYRQSLGQGLEFLIYFQGNSAPDKSGLPSDRFSAERTGGSVSTLTIQRTQQEDSAVYLCASSLAGPQGHEQYFGPGTRLTVT.

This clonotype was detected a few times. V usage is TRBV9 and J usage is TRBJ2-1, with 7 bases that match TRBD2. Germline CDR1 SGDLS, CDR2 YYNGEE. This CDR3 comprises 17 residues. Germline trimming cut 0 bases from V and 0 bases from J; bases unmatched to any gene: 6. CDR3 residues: CASSVDSSGSSYNEQFF. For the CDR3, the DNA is TGTGCCAGCAGCGTAGATTCTAGCGGAAGCTCCTACAATGAGCAGTTCTTC.

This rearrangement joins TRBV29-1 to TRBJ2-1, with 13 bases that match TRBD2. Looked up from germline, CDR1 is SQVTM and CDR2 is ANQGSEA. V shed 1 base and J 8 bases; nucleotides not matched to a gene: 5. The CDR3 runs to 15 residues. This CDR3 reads CSVEGGTSGIDEQFF. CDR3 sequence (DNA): TGCAGCGTTGAAGGGGGGACTAGCGGGATAGATGAGCAGTTCTTC.